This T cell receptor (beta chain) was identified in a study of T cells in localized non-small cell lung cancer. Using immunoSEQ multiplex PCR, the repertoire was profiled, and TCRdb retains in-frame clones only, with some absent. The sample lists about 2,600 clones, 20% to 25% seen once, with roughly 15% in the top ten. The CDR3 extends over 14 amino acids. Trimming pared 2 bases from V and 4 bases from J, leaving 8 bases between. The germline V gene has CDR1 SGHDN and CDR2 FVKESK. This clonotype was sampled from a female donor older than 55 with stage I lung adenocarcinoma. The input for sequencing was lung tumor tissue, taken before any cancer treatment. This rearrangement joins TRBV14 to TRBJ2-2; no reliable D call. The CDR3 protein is CASSQSSRTGELFF. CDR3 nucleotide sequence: TGTGCCAGCAGCCAATCCAGCCGCACCGGGGAGCTGTTTTTT.